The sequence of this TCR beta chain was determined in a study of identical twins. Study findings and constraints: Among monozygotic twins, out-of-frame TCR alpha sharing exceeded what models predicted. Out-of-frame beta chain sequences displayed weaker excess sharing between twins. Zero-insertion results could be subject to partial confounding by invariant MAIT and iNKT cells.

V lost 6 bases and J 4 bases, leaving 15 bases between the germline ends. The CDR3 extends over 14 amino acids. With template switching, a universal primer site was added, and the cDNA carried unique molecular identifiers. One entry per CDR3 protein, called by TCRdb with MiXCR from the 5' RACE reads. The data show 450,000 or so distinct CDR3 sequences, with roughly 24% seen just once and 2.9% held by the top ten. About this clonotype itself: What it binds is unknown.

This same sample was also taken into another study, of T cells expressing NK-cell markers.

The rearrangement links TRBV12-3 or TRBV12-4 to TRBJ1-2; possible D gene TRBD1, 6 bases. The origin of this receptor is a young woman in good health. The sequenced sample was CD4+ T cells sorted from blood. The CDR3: CASRLEQGGYGYTF. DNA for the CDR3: TGTGCCAGCAGACTAGAACAGGGTGGCTATGGCTACACCTTC.